This T cell receptor (beta chain) was sequenced in a study of T-cell reconstitution after alpha-beta-depleted transplantation in children. Using unique molecular identifiers, the investigators prepared the TCRbeta library. TCRdb recomputed calls from the PCR reads with MiXCR, one row per CDR3 protein. Among a few hundred thousand distinct CDR3 sequences listed, over 10% were seen once. This clonotype was observed a handful of times. The antigen remains unidentified. Trimming took off 1 base at V and 6 bases at J, with 10 bases between the two ends. This CDR3 comprises 13 residues. Germline loops: CDR1 SGHTA, CDR2 FQGTGA. Study-level results: T-cell counts and diversity were attributed mostly to newly produced T cells one year after transplant. Alpha-beta T cells about two months after transplant reportedly derived from several hundred expanded graft clones. Surviving recipient T cells and thymic progenitors underlay high day-60 TCRbeta diversity in some patients.

The TCR was taken from a male patient younger than 18 who had a stem cell transplant for acute myeloid leukemia, so the T cells may come from the graft donor. Specimen: PBMCs, mostly from graft donor cells, collected 360 days after TCRalphabeta/CD19-depleted stem cell transplant. The V call is TRBV7-3, the J call TRBJ2-7, with D maybe TRBD1 (5 bases). The DNA of the CDR3 is TGTGCCAGCAGCTTAAGGACCCAGGGCGAGCAGTACTTC. It specifies CASSLRTQGEQYF. The complete variable domain, with remaining parts taken from reference TRBV7-3 and TRBJ2-7, reads GAGVSQTPSNKVTEKGKYVELRCDPISGHTALYWYRQSLGQGPEFLIYFQGTGAADDSGLPNDRFFAVRPEGSVSTLKIQRTERGDSAVYLCASSLRTQGEQYFGPGTRLTVT.